Listed here are 30 T cell receptor beta chains from one sample, sequenced in a study of post-analysis software for immune sequencing data. Overall study results and limits: There were five TRBV segments more frequent in patients than controls, and TRBV5-6, TRBV5-1 and TRBV20-1 were among them.

Each TCR beta cDNA library carried unique molecular identifiers. TCRdb re-analysed the PCR reads in MiXCR, keeping a single row per CDR3 protein. In the table there are more than 450,000 distinct CDR3 sequences, 44% of which are singletons. No antigen has been identified for these receptors. Sequencing input: blood. These receptors originate from a girl under 18 with multiple sclerosis.

The V and J genes are TRBV10-3 and TRBJ2-5; D perhaps matches TRBD1 (6 bases). The assigned J gene may be wrong: the sequence end matches TRBJ2-7 better. This CDR3 contains 14 residues. CDR1 ENHRY and CDR2 SYGVKD come from the germline V gene. CDR3 nucleotide sequence: TGTGCCATCAGGGGCCGGGACACCGGTGGCGAGCAGTACTTC. Translation gives CAIRGRDTGGEQYF.

This clonotype was seen at least ten times. This rearrangement joins TRBV29-1 to TRBJ1-1, with TRBD1 as a possible D gene (5 bases). V lost 3 bases and J lost 2, with 10 bases in between. The CDR3 runs 13 residues. Germline V CDR1 and CDR2: SQVTM, ANQGSEA. Written as DNA, the CDR3 is TGCAGCGTTGAGGGCAGGGCAAACACTGAAGCTTTCTTT. Translated: CSVEGRANTEAFF.

This clonotype was seen repeatedly, ten times or more. The chain's CDR3 is CASSTDRDQLSYNSPLHF. The CDR3 nucleotides are TGTGCCAGCAGTACCGACAGGGACCAACTCTCCTATAATTCACCCCTCCACTTT. This chain links TRBV6-5 with TRBJ1-6, with 7 nucleotides matching TRBD1. Unmatched junction bases numbered 10, after V lost 5 bases and J lost 0 bases. This CDR3 is 18 amino acids long. Germline CDR1 reads MNHEY; CDR2 reads SVGAGI.

The V gene is TRBV6-6, the J gene TRBJ1-5; D uncertain. Germline-derived CDR1 and CDR2 are MNHNY and SVGAGI (reference sequence). The CDR3 is 16 residues long. The V and J ends lost 2 bases and 0 bases respectively, with 11 bases between them. In DNA, the CDR3 is TGTGCCAGCAGTTACGGTGCAGGTTATAGCAATCAGCCCCAGCATTTT. Its translation: CASSYGAGYSNQPQHF.

This chain uses TRBV12-3 or TRBV12-4 with TRBJ2-3; 12 positions agree with TRBD2. This CDR3 is built from 16 residues. V shed 5 bases, J shed 6 bases, and the junction held 9 bases outside the gene matches. Written as DNA, the CDR3 is TGTGCCAGCAGTCCGCAGACTAGCGGGAGTGGTGATACGCAGTATTTT. It translates to CASSPQTSGSGDTQYF.

The rearrangement joins TRBV12-3 or TRBV12-4 to TRBJ1-1, with D perhaps matching TRBD1 (5 bases). Trimming removed 6 bases from V and 6 bases from J, with 8 bases in between. The CDR3 consists of 11 residues. The CDR3 region is CASRGGPEAFF. The DNA of the CDR3 is TGTGCCAGCAGGGGGGGACCTGAAGCTTTCTTT.

J is TRBJ2-3 and V is TRBV5-1; 12 bases agree with TRBD2. Per germline, CDR1 SGHRS and CDR2 YFSETQ. The CDR3 extends over 18 amino acids. Trimming took 2 bases from V and 10 from J; bases not matched to a gene: 17. The CDR3 DNA sequence: TGCGCCAGCAGCTTTGAAAGGTCTGAAGCTAGCGGGAGGGCATCGCAGTATTTT. It specifies CASSFERSEASGRASQYF.

The gene calls are TRBV6-5 and TRBJ1-2; D ambiguous. The V gene lost 2 bases and the J gene lost 7 bases, with 5 bases spanning the gap. Germline-derived CDR1 and CDR2 are MNHEY and SVGAGI. The CDR3 loop spans 11 amino acids. For the CDR3, the DNA is TGTGCCAGCAGTTACCGTGGTGGCTACACCTTC. Translated, it gives CASSYRGGYTF.

In its sample, this clonotype was seen a few times. The V call is TRBV12-3 or TRBV12-4, the J call TRBJ1-2; D not certain. Deletions cut 6 bases from V and 7 bases from J, with 15 bases between. The CDR3 has 13 amino acids. The CDR3 sequence is CASSPGRGSGYTF. In DNA form, the CDR3 reads TGTGCCAGCAGCCCCGGACGGGGTAGTGGCTACACCTTC.

In this sample, this clonotype turned up a few times. The chain links TRBV24-1 to TRBJ1-1, with unresolved D. Germline V gives CDR1 KGHDR, CDR2 SFDVKD. V was shortened by 11 bases and J by 5 bases, with 14 bases between the two germline ends. This CDR3 is 12 amino acids long. The CDR3 is CAILGRRTEAFF. CDR3 bases: TGTGCCATCCTAGGACGACGAACTGAAGCTTTCTTT.

The chain couples TRBV21-1 to TRBJ2-7; the D call of TRBD1 is as the table states it, not checked on the DNA. TRBV21-1 is described as a pseudogene. The CDR3 extends over 17 amino acids. CDR3 amino acids: CASSTKRRGGPPYEQYF. The CDR3 bases are TGTGCCAGCAGCACCAAGCGGAGGGGAGGACCTCCCTACGAGCAGTACTTC.

J is TRBJ2-1 and V is TRBV2; 12 positions match TRBD2. Looked up from germline, CDR1 is SNHLY and CDR2 is FYNNEI. Trimming removed 11 bases from V and 8 bases from J; junction bases left unmatched: 13. The CDR3 covers 15 residues. The CDR3 nucleotides are TGTGCCGGGGGACCGGGACTAGCGGGCACGGATGAGCAGTTCTTC. Translation gives CAGGPGLAGTDEQFF. Drawing the rest from reference TRBV2 and TRBJ2-1, the complete variable domain is EPEVTQTPSHQVTQMGQEVILRCVPISNHLYFYWYRQILGQKVEFLVSFYNNEISEKSEIFDDQFSVERPDGSNFTLKIRSTKLEDSAMYFCAGGPGLAGTDEQFFGPGTRLTVL.

This clonotype was seen only a few times. The rearrangement joins TRBV18 to TRBJ2-4, with TRBD1 identical over 10 bases. There are 16 residues in the CDR3. Germline lookup yields CDR1 KGHSH and CDR2 LQKENI. J gave up 9 bases and V 2 bases, and 10 bases lay outside the gene matches. For the CDR3, the DNA is TGTGCCAGCTCACCAAAACGGACAGGGGGGGAGAGCATTCAGTACTTC. It translates to CASSPKRTGGESIQYF.

J is TRBJ2-2 and V is TRBV6-1; 7 nucleotides match TRBD1. V gave up 10 bases and J gave up 5 bases; unmatched junction bases: 13. CDR3 length: 15 residues. The germline gives CDR1 MNHNS, CDR2 SASEGT. CDR3 loop: CATKLQGSGTGELFF. CDR3 nucleotide sequence: TGTGCCACCAAGCTACAGGGGTCGGGGACCGGGGAGCTGTTTTTT.

This clonotype turned up a few times. The chain combines TRBV12-3 or TRBV12-4 with TRBJ2-1; 10 bases fit TRBD2. The CDR3 extends over 17 amino acids. The ends lost 3 bases at V and 8 bases at J; junction bases unmatched: 13. CDR3 amino acids: CASSLASGRLSAYEQFF. In DNA, the CDR3 is TGTGCCAGCAGTTTGGCTAGCGGGAGACTAAGCGCGTATGAGCAGTTCTTC.

The chain is built from TRBV7-9 and TRBJ2-4, with 9 positions matching TRBD2. The CDR3 length is 16 residues. Germline V CDR1 and CDR2: SEHNR, FQNEAQ (reference sequence). With 5 bases clipped from V and 0 bases from J, the junction kept 5 bases outside the gene matches. CDR3: CASSRLAGLAKNIQYF. The DNA of the CDR3 is TGTGCCAGCAGCCGGCTAGCGGGACTAGCCAAAAACATTCAGTACTTC.

The V gene is TRBV12-3 or TRBV12-4, the J gene TRBJ1-2; D unresolved. Trimming removed 3 bases at V and 8 bases at J, with 10 bases between. This CDR3 comprises 12 residues. The CDR3 DNA reads as TGTGCCAGCAGTTTGCGCGGGGTCGGCTACACCTTC. Residues: CASSLRGVGYTF.

The chain employs TRBV12-3 or TRBV12-4 and TRBJ2-5; D may be TRBD2 (6 bases). The V end lost 7 bases, the J end lost 3 bases, and 21 bases lay between the germline ends. This CDR3 contains 16 residues. The CDR3 is CASINVPPGTEETQYF. The CDR3 region has the DNA TGTGCCAGCATCAATGTCCCCCCCGGGACTGAAGAGACCCAGTACTTC.

The rearrangement joins TRBV2 to TRBJ2-7, with 8 bases that match TRBD1. There are 15 residues in the CDR3. Germline V CDR1 and CDR2: SNHLY, FYNNEI. Trimming at V came to 5 bases and at J to 2 bases, leaving 8 bases not matched to a gene. For the CDR3, the DNA is TGTGCCAGCAGTCTATCGGACAGGGTGGCCTACGAGCAGTACTTC. This codes for CASSLSDRVAYEQYF.

This chain joins TRBV20-1 and TRBJ2-1; the D call may be TRBD1 or TRBD2 (5 bases each). CDR1 DFQATT and CDR2 SNEGSKA come from the germline V gene (reference sequence). The CDR3 is 14 amino acids. Trimming took 6 bases from V and 8 from J, leaving 20 bases between them. CDR3 nucleotide sequence: TGCAGTGCAAATGGGGCGCTCCGGGGCGATGAGCAGTTCTTC. This encodes CSANGALRGDEQFF.

This chain uses TRBV12-5 with TRBJ2-1, with 7 nucleotides matching TRBD2. The V gene end was trimmed by 6 bases and the J gene end by 4 bases; junction bases not matched to a gene: 9. Germline CDR1 is LGHNT and CDR2 is FRNRAP. This CDR3 is 15 amino acids long. The CDR3 is CASGHLAGVYNEQFF. The CDR3 nucleotides read TGTGCTAGTGGCCACCTGGCGGGGGTTTACAATGAGCAGTTCTTC.

The table lists this clonotype with a few counts. The genes are TRBV12-3 or TRBV12-4 and TRBJ2-5; D unresolved. V was pared by 5 bases and J by 5 bases, with 6 bases between. This CDR3 is 11 amino acids long. As DNA, the CDR3 is TGTGCCAGCAGTCGCCTCGAGACCCAGTACTTC. Protein product: CASSRLETQYF.

The V gene is TRBV12-3 or TRBV12-4, the J gene TRBJ2-7; D might be TRBD1 (6 bases). V lost 2 bases to trimming and J lost 2 bases, with 13 bases between them. The CDR3 runs to 15 residues. The CDR3 reads CASSLSTGSAYEQYF. The CDR3, as DNA: TGTGCCAGCAGTTTATCAACAGGGTCAGCCTACGAGCAGTACTTC.

This clonotype was seen only a few times. The chain has TRBV5-1 and TRBJ1-2; tentatively, D is TRBD1 (6 bases). CDR1 and CDR2 (germline): SGHRS, YFSETQ. Trimming cost V 4 bases and J 6 bases, with 19 bases left between them. CDR3 size: 15 residues. The CDR3 protein is CASSPGTPGRDGYTF. DNA of the CDR3: TGCGCCAGCAGCCCCGGGACACCAGGCCGGGATGGCTACACCTTC.

The chain combines TRBV12-3 or TRBV12-4 with TRBJ2-4; TRBD1 aligns across 8 bases. The J call may be incorrect, as the DNA end agrees better with TRBJ2-7. This CDR3 comprises 16 residues. CDR3 region: CASSSPTGGPSYEQYF. CDR3 DNA: TGTGCCAGCAGTTCCCCTACAGGGGGTCCTTCCTACGAGCAGTACTTC.

The chain is built from TRBV5-1 and TRBJ2-5; TRBD2 agrees at 10 bases. After removal of 0 bases from V and 4 bases from J, the junction contained 3 bases not matched to a gene. The CDR3 has 15 residues. The V gene's germline CDR1 is SGHRS and CDR2 YFSETQ. The CDR3 DNA follows: TGCGCCAGCAGCTTGGGACTAGCGGGCCCAGAGACCCAGTACTTC. Translating it yields CASSLGLAGPETQYF.

This clonotype was recorded a few times. The chain recombines TRBV4-1 with TRBJ1-2, with D unclear. The ends were cut back, 4 bases at V and 6 bases at J, with 24 bases in the middle. The CDR3 consists of 17 residues. In germline, CDR1 is MGHRA, CDR2 YSYEKL. This CDR3 reads CASSPLMLGLRRDGYTF. Here the CDR3 DNA reads TGCGCCAGCAGCCCCCTAATGCTGGGTCTCAGACGGGATGGCTACACCTTC.

This clonotype was counted only a few times. This chain links TRBV20-1 with TRBJ2-1, with 7 bases aligning to TRBD2. The CDR3 length is 14 residues. CDR1 and CDR2 (germline): DFQATT, SNEGSKA (reference sequence). Trimming took 5 bases from V and 7 from J; bases not matched to a gene: 11. In DNA, the CDR3 is TGCAGTGCTCCTCCTAGCGGCCTTCCAAATGAGCAGTTCTTC. Its translation is CSAPPSGLPNEQFF.

This clonotype was seen a few times. The chain employs TRBV4-1 and TRBJ2-5; perhaps TRBD1 as D (6 bases). The CDR3 spans 14 residues. Germline CDR1 is MGHRA and CDR2 is YSYEKL. Trimming removed 4 bases from V and 2 bases from J, with 11 bases in between. In nucleotides, the CDR3 is TGCGCCAGCAGCCCCCGGGACACACAAGAGACCCAGTACTTC. The encoded protein is CASSPRDTQETQYF.

The sample holds a few counts of this clonotype. The rearrangement uses TRBV20-1 and TRBJ2-3, with a weak D call TRBD2 (5 bases). CDR3 length: 15 amino acids. V gave up 5 bases and J gave up 6 bases, with 21 bases separating them. Germline CDR1 is DFQATT and CDR2 is SNEGSKA (reference sequence). This chain's CDR3 is CSAVPGSFRRDTQYF. For the CDR3, the DNA is TGCAGTGCTGTACCGGGATCCTTTCGCAGGGATACGCAGTATTTT.